These T cell receptor beta chains were read from a single sample in a study of blood T cell repertoires in COVID-19. Method: immunoSEQ multiplex PCR; TCRdb's copy keeps in-frame clones and lacks some. The table has fewer than 15,000 clones, 85% to 95% seen once. The source material was peripheral blood. The receptor source for this set is a human donor with active COVID-19. The donor label of this sample is uncertain. Both conserved end residues are part of each CDR3. The order of the fields is CDR3 length, clone size, V gene, D gene, J gene, CDR3 protein. The D gene is left open where the match is weak. Rows give clone size only sometimes, using once, few, many, or a class for an expanded clone.

>15|-|TRBV30|-|TRBJ2-3
CAWSLWTQGTDTQYF
>13|-|TRBV7-8|-|TRBJ2-1
CASSLETGTPQFF
>15|once|TRBV4-1|-|TRBJ2-1
CASSQGRGGYNEQFF
>15|-|TRBV7-2|-|TRBJ1-1
CASSLVWGGDTEAFF
>16|-|TRBV5-1|TRBD1|TRBJ2-1
CASSLARGQGLNEQFF
>15|-|TRBV19|TRBD1|TRBJ2-7
CASSIRGGTGDEQYF
>15|-|TRBV5-1|TRBD1|TRBJ2-5
CASSNGDRNQETQYF
>13|-|TRBV19|TRBD1|TRBJ2-7
CASSIGTGAEQYF
>14|-|TRBV11-2|-|TRBJ1-4
CASSSWRGGEKLFF
>14|-|TRBV6-5|-|TRBJ2-2
CASCRGSNTGELFF
>16|few|TRBV7-9|TRBD2|TRBJ2-1
CASSSLREGLYNEQFF
>14|-|TRBV4-2|-|TRBJ2-7
CASSQEIRGYEQYF
>14|few|TRBV5-1|TRBD1|TRBJ1-6
CASSPGQGYSPLHF
>13|-|TRBV6-6|-|TRBJ2-3
CASGGFSTDTQYF
>14|-|TRBV5-1|-|TRBJ2-3
CASTNRGGSDTQYF
>15|-|TRBV5-1|-|TRBJ2-2
CASSIDYSYTGELFF
>15|-|TRBV19|-|TRBJ1-4
CASSIWQGPNEKLFF
>12|once|TRBV19|-|TRBJ1-1
CASSFRTDEAFF
>14|-|TRBV28|TRBD1|TRBJ2-7
CASGNQGARSEQYF
>15|-|TRBV27|TRBD2|TRBJ2-1
CASSLLASGSHEQFF
>14|-|TRBV6-4|TRBD1|TRBJ2-2
CASRGQGNTGELFF
>16|-|TRBV4-1|-|TRBJ1-5
CASSQDLIGRVQPQHF
>16|-|TRBV9|TRBD2|TRBJ2-5
CASTPGLANGGETQYF
>12|-|TRBV3-1/TRBV3-2|-|TRBJ2-7
CASRELGGEQYF
>12|once|TRBV6-5|-|TRBJ1-3
CASRMTVYTIYF
>13|-|TRBV18|-|TRBJ1-1
CASSPSREEKAFF
>14|once|TRBV5-1|-|TRBJ2-7
CASSFEASAYEQYF
>18|-|TRBV7-9|TRBD1|TRBJ2-2
CASSRTGVLNTHTGELFF
>13|-|TRBV29-1|TRBD1|TRBJ2-5
CSETTGGGETQYF
>13|-|TRBV2|-|TRBJ2-2
CASKEARAGELFF
>17|-|TRBV5-8|-|TRBJ1-6
CASSPVKSPSYNSPLHF
>16|-|TRBV6-2/TRBV6-3|TRBD1|TRBJ1-5
CASSPGQGAGNQPQHF
>17|-|TRBV28|-|TRBJ2-1
CASSPRPTDGRRNEQFF
>13|-|TRBV15|-|TRBJ2-1
CATSRQGTTEQFF
>16|-|TRBV14|TRBD1|TRBJ2-5
CASSLLGQGSLETQYF
>14|-|TRBV19|-|TRBJ1-3
CASSNNRFGNTIYF